This is a list of T cell receptor beta chains from one sample in a study of blood T cell repertoires in COVID-19. This table comes from immunoSEQ multiplex PCR, and its TCRdb copy is limited to in-frame clones, with some not included. The data contain 330,000 or so clones, more than 85% of them singletons. The material sequenced was PBMCs or T cells enriched from blood (not recorded which). The receptors were gathered from a woman aged 25 to 39 who had recovered from COVID-19. Each CDR3 is given with its conserved first and last residue. The D gene is left open where the match is weak. Clone size is given for some rows only: seen once, a few or many times, or a class if the clone is expanded.

TRBD2,TRBV4-3,NA,TRBJ2-1,CASSQGVLAGGNEQFF,TGCGCCAGCAGCCAAGGGGTCCTAGCGGGAGGCAATGAGCAGTTCTTC
NA,TRBV28,NA,TRBJ1-5,CASSPRDTYQPQHF,TGTGCCAGCAGTCCCCGGGACACCTATCAGCCCCAGCATTTT
TRBD1,TRBV18,NA,TRBJ1-4,CASSPPGQEGEKLFF,TGTGCCAGCTCACCACCGGGACAGGAGGGGGAAAAACTGTTTTTT
NA,TRBV5-1,NA,TRBJ2-7,CASSLDGVSNEQYF,TGCGCCAGCAGCTTGGACGGGGTATCGAACGAGCAGTACTTC
NA,TRBV18,NA,TRBJ1-2,CASSPGVAYGYTF,TGTGCCAGCTCCCCCGGGGTAGCCTATGGCTACACCTTC
NA,TRBV7-9,NA,TRBJ1-1,CASTPGGEAFF,TGTGCCAGCACCCCCGGGGGTGAAGCTTTCTTT
NA,TRBV6-2/TRBV6-3,NA,TRBJ2-1,CASSHRVRYNEQFF,TGTGCCAGCAGCCACAGGGTGCGATACAATGAGCAGTTCTTC
NA,TRBV9,NA,TRBJ1-2,CASSDYSYGYTF,TGTGCCAGCAGCGATTACAGCTATGGCTACACCTTC
NA,TRBV7-9,NA,TRBJ1-5,CASSPDSNQPQHF,TGTGCCAGCAGCCCGGACAGTAATCAGCCCCAGCATTTT
NA,TRBV6-5,NA,TRBJ2-4,CASSDGQGKNIQYF,TGTGCCAGCAGCGACGGGCAGGGAAAAAACATTCAGTACTTC
TRBD2,TRBV9,NA,TRBJ2-7,CASSVGGAGPNEQYF,TGTGCCAGCAGCGTAGGGGGAGCGGGACCCAACGAGCAGTACTTC
TRBD1,TRBV6-2/TRBV6-3,once,TRBJ2-7,CASSGDSPYEQYF,TGTGCCAGCAGTGGGGACAGCCCCTACGAGCAGTACTTC
TRBD1,TRBV6-5,NA,TRBJ2-1,CASNQGENNEQFF,TGTGCCAGCAATCAGGGGGAAAACAATGAGCAGTTCTTC
NA,TRBV5-5,NA,TRBJ2-7,CASSLETGISYEQYF,TGTGCCAGCAGCTTGGAGACAGGAATCTCCTACGAGCAGTACTTC
NA,TRBV7-6,NA,TRBJ2-6,CASTPLGGTGANVLTF,TGTGCCAGCACCCCTCTTGGAGGAACTGGGGCCAACGTCCTGACTTTC
TRBD2,TRBV7-3,NA,TRBJ2-2,CASSSQRGGLFRHGGELFF,TGTGCCAGCAGCTCACAGCGGGGGGGCCTTTTCCGTCATGGCGGGGAGCTGTTTTTT
NA,TRBV28,NA,TRBJ1-1,CASSFIGREAFF,TGTGCCAGCAGTTTTATCGGCAGGGAAGCTTTCTTT
NA,TRBV11-2,NA,TRBJ1-1,CASSLGTGKGTEAFF,TGTGCCAGCAGCTTGGGTACCGGGAAGGGAACTGAAGCTTTCTTT
TRBD2,TRBV7-2,NA,TRBJ2-1,CASSLQREGYNEQFF,TGTGCCAGCAGCTTACAGCGGGAGGGCTACAATGAGCAGTTCTTC
NA,TRBV28,NA,TRBJ2-2,CASNTGGEVRGGELFF,TGTGCCAGCAACACTGGCGGGGAGGTTCGGGGCGGGGAGCTGTTTTTT
NA,TRBV5-6,NA,TRBJ1-2,CASSFRPSNYGYTF,TGTGCCAGCAGCTTCAGGCCTTCTAACTATGGCTACACCTTC
TRBD2,TRBV6-5,NA,TRBJ2-7,CASSPGTSGSEQYF,TGTGCCAGCAGTCCTGGGACTAGCGGAAGCGAGCAGTACTTC
TRBD1,TRBV19,NA,TRBJ1-2,CASKDRAYGYTF,TGTGCCAGTAAGGACAGGGCCTATGGCTACACCTTC
NA,TRBV5-1,NA,TRBJ1-2,CASSLGEVTQAPYGYTF,TGCGCCAGCAGCTTGGGAGAAGTCACACAGGCCCCTTATGGCTACACCTTC
NA,TRBV19,few,TRBJ1-2,CASSADSDPNYGYTF,TGTGCCAGTAGTGCGGACAGTGACCCTAACTATGGCTACACCTTC
NA,TRBV20-1,NA,TRBJ1-2,CSASLRTNYGYTF,TGCAGTGCTAGTCTCCGTACTAACTATGGCTACACCTTC
TRBD2,TRBV7-2,few,TRBJ2-7,CASSPDTSGRAYEQYF,TGTGCCAGCAGCCCGGACACTAGCGGGAGGGCCTACGAGCAGTACTTC
TRBD1,TRBV5-5,NA,TRBJ1-1,CASSLSTGENTEAFF,TGTGCCAGCAGCTTATCGACAGGGGAAAACACTGAAGCTTTCTTT
NA,TRBV6-2/TRBV6-3,NA,TRBJ1-2,CASSYIQGGNYGYTF,TGTGCCAGCAGTTACATTCAGGGCGGAAACTATGGCTACACCTTC
NA,TRBV20-1,few,TRBJ1-2,CSASVGGEGYTF,TGCAGTGCTAGTGTGGGTGGGGAGGGCTACACCTTC
TRBD2,TRBV9,NA,TRBJ2-3,CASSVGGGADTQYF,TGTGCCAGCAGCGTCGGCGGGGGTGCAGATACGCAGTATTTT
NA,TRBV18,few,TRBJ1-1,CASSPGTENTEAFF,TGTGCCAGCTCACCCGGAACAGAGAACACTGAAGCTTTCTTT
TRBD1,TRBV6-4,once,TRBJ2-1,CASSFRQGAGEQFF,TGTGCCAGCAGTTTCCGACAGGGGGCTGGTGAGCAGTTCTTC
NA,TRBV3-1/TRBV3-2,NA,TRBJ2-2,CASSHAPALGELFF,TGTGCCAGCAGCCACGCACCAGCGCTTGGGGAGCTGTTTTTT
TRBD2,TRBV30,once,TRBJ2-1,CAWHSGGGPYNEQFF,TGTGCCTGGCACTCGGGCGGGGGGCCCTACAATGAGCAGTTCTTC
TRBD1,TRBV28,NA,TRBJ1-3,CASSLEGQGTGNTIYF,TGTGCCAGCAGTTTAGAGGGACAGGGAACTGGAAACACCATATATTTT